These 19 T cell receptor beta chains share one sample of origin, sequenced in a study of PD-1 blockade in classical Hodgkin lymphoma. This table comes from immunoSEQ multiplex PCR, and its TCRdb copy is limited to in-frame clones, with some not included. The sample lists about 20,000 clones, about 65% seen once, with less than 9% in the top ten. Time point indicated: cycle 4 day 1 (C4D1), after 6 weeks of nivolumab. Patients all relapsed after autologous stem cell transplantation, and there was variation in brentuximab vedotin exposure. The sequenced sample was peripheral blood mononuclear cells (PBMCs), obtained before the fourth cycle of nivolumab. These TCRs come from a human donor with classical Hodgkin lymphoma.

This clone appeared a single time. The gene calls are TRBV27 and TRBJ2-2; maybe TRBD1 (6 bases). Germline CDR1 is MNHEY and CDR2 is SMNVEV (reference sequence). V lost 3 bases and J lost 4, with 12 bases in between. This CDR3 region has 15 residues. The CDR3 loop reads CASSFLGAVTGELFF. In DNA form, the CDR3 reads TGTGCCAGCAGTTTCTTGGGGGCGGTCACCGGGGAGCTGTTTTTT.

The genes are TRBV4-1 and TRBJ2-3; D uncertain. CDR3 length equals 14 residues. Deletions cut 1 base from V and 5 bases from J, with 10 bases between. CDR1 and CDR2 (germline): MGHRA, YSYEKL. In DNA form, the CDR3 reads TGCGCCAGCAGCCAAGTTCCTTCGGGAGATACGCAGTATTTT. It is translated as CASSQVPSGDTQYF.

The genes are TRBV28 and TRBJ1-1; possibly TRBD1 for D (5 bases). The CDR3 extends over 18 amino acids. V lost 7 bases and J 1 base, leaving 25 bases between the germline ends. Germline loops: CDR1 MDHEN, CDR2 SYDVKM. The CDR3 loop is CASTTWGWADEANTEAFF. Here the CDR3 DNA reads TGTGCCAGCACCACGTGGGGCTGGGCGGATGAGGCGAACACTGAAGCTTTCTTT.

The rearrangement joins TRBV10-3 to TRBJ2-1; TRBD1 agrees at 7 bases. The germline V gene has CDR1 ENHRY and CDR2 SYGVKD. The CDR3 is 12 amino acids. The V gene end was trimmed by 6 bases and the J gene end by 6 bases; junction bases not matched to a gene: 2. DNA of the CDR3: TGTGCCATCAGCGGACAGGCCAATGAGCAGTTCTTC. It translates to CAISGQANEQFF.

This clone was counted between two and nine times. The V and J genes are TRBV13 and TRBJ2-7; 13 bases line up with TRBD2. The germline CDR1 and CDR2 sequences are PRHDT and FYEKMQ (reference sequence). V dropped 5 bases and J dropped 7; count of bases not matched to a gene: 8. The CDR3 loop spans 15 amino acids. DNA for the CDR3: TGTGCCAGCAGCCATCCCGGGACTAGCGGGAATGAGCAGTACTTC. It is translated as CASSHPGTSGNEQYF. Combining the CDR3 with reference TRBV13 and TRBJ2-7 gives the whole variable domain AAGVIQSPRHLIKEKRETATLKCYPIPRHDTVYWYQQGPGQDPQFLISFYEKMQSDKGSIPDRFSAQQFSDYHSELNMSSLELGDSALYFCASSHPGTSGNEQYFGPGTRLTVT.

The genes are TRBV11-2 and TRBJ1-3, with a weak D call TRBD1 (6 bases). V was trimmed by 6 bases and J by 0 bases, leaving 12 bases between them. The CDR3 contains 15 residues. Germline V CDR1 and CDR2: SGHAT, FQNNGV. The CDR3 DNA reads TGTGCCAGCAGTCGACAGGCTCCCTCTGGAAACACCATATATTTT. Translation gives CASSRQAPSGNTIYF.

V is TRBV18 and J is TRBJ2-3; D gene ambiguous. The CDR3 is 15 amino acids. The germline V gene encodes CDR1 KGHSH and CDR2 LQKENI. The ends were cut back, 3 bases at V and 2 bases at J, with 12 bases in the middle. The CDR3 spells CASSPATWATDTQYF. Written as DNA, the CDR3 is TGTGCCAGCTCACCCGCGACTTGGGCCACAGATACGCAGTATTTT.

The chain joins TRBV6-5 to TRBJ2-5; D perhaps matches TRBD1 (5 bases). From germline, CDR1 is MNHEY and CDR2 SVGAGI. CDR3 length: 14 residues. V was cut by 6 bases and J by 2 bases, with 13 bases left in between. Written as DNA, the CDR3 is TGTGCCAGCAGACCGCCAGGGCTGCAAGAGACCCAGTACTTC. Protein product: CASRPPGLQETQYF.

The chain has TRBV7-2 and TRBJ2-5, with 8 positions matching TRBD2. Germline V gives CDR1 SGHTA, CDR2 FQGNSA. V gave up 5 bases and J gave up 4 bases; unmatched junction bases: 9. The CDR3 runs 15 residues. CDR3 sequence: CASSQTGLAGETQYF. CDR3 nucleotides: TGTGCCAGCAGCCAAACTGGACTAGCCGGAGAGACCCAGTACTTC.

V usage is TRBV28 and J usage is TRBJ2-5, with D possibly TRBD1 on 5 matching bases. Germline V lookup: CDR1 MDHEN, CDR2 SYDVKM. The ends were cut back, 3 bases at V and 3 bases at J, with 14 bases in the middle. The CDR3 length is 15 residues. CDR3 region: CASSFARERKETQYF. The DNA of the CDR3 is TGTGCCAGCAGTTTCGCCAGGGAACGTAAAGAGACCCAGTACTTC.

This rearrangement joins TRBV18 to TRBJ2-2; TRBD2 might be the D (5 bases). V shed 6 bases and J shed 3 bases, with 23 bases lying between them. The length of the CDR3 is 18 residues. Looked up from germline, CDR1 is KGHSH and CDR2 is LQKENI. The CDR3 coding sequence is TGTGCCAGCTCCCCGTTAGGAATTCAGGACTCATACACCGGGGAGCTGTTTTTT. Its translation is CASSPLGIQDSYTGELFF.

The chain employs TRBV6-1 and TRBJ2-5; 8 positions match TRBD2. The germline V gene encodes CDR1 MNHNS and CDR2 SASEGT. The trim removed 4 bases at V and 4 bases at J, leaving 5 bases unmatched. The CDR3 length is 14 residues. DNA for the CDR3: TGTGCCAGCAGTGGAGCGGGAGTAGGAGAGACCCAGTACTTC. Protein product: CASSGAGVGETQYF.

The chain uses TRBV4-1 and TRBJ2-3, with D hard to call. Trimming shortened V by 5 bases and J by 0 bases, and 9 bases separated the two germline ends. The CDR3 contains 14 residues. Germline CDR1 is MGHRA and CDR2 is YSYEKL. The CDR3 DNA sequence: TGCGCCAGCAGCAACTATCCTAGCACAGATACGCAGTATTTT. Protein: CASSNYPSTDTQYF.

V and J are TRBV27 and TRBJ2-7, with 7 bases identical to TRBD1. The CDR3 runs to 14 residues. The germline V gene encodes CDR1 MNHEY and CDR2 SMNVEV (reference sequence). V was pared by 5 bases and J by 0 bases, with 4 bases of the junction left unmatched. The CDR3 is CASSRTGTSYEQYF. CDR3 coding DNA: TGTGCCAGCAGTCGGACAGGAACCTCCTACGAGCAGTACTTC.

The chain combines TRBV7-9 with TRBJ2-7; D gene ambiguous. V lost 5 bases, J lost 5 bases, and 13 bases lay in between. This CDR3 is 13 amino acids long. Germline CDR1 is SEHNR and CDR2 is FQNEAQ (reference sequence). The CDR3 DNA reads TGTGCCAGCAGCGCATTATGGACGGACGAGCAGTACTTC. It translates to CASSALWTDEQYF. The whole variable domain, filled in from reference TRBV7-9 and TRBJ2-7, reads DTGVSQNPRHKITKRGQNVTFRCDPISEHNRLYWYRQTLGQGPEFLTYFQNEAQLEKSRLLSDRFSAERPKGSFSTLEIQRTEQGDSAMYLCASSALWTDEQYFGPGTRLTVT.

V gene TRBV5-1 combines with J gene TRBJ2-2; tentatively, D is TRBD1 (5 bases). The V end was cut by 1 base, the J end by 3 bases, with 10 bases between. The CDR3 spans 15 residues. Germline CDR1 and CDR2: SGHRS and YFSETQ. DNA of the CDR3: TGCGCCAGCAGCTTGTCACAGGTCTACACCGGGGAGCTGTTTTTT. Translating it yields CASSLSQVYTGELFF.

This clone was counted a few times. This chain links TRBV7-6 with TRBJ1-5, with D perhaps matching TRBD1 (5 bases). Trimming shortened V by 1 base and J by 9 bases, and 25 bases separated the two germline ends. The CDR3 spans 18 residues. From germline, CDR1 is SGHVS and CDR2 FNYEAQ. CDR3 sequence reads: CASSLEPGTSTLGGPQHF. The CDR3 coding sequence is TGTGCCAGCAGCTTAGAGCCAGGGACCTCCACGCTCGGGGGGCCCCAGCATTTT. Based on the CDR3 plus reference TRBV7-6 and TRBJ1-5, the full variable domain is GAGVSQSPRYKVTKRGQDVALRCDPISGHVSLYWYRQALGQGPEFLTYFNYEAQQDKSGLPNDRFSAERPEGSISTLTIQRTEQRDSAMYRCASSLEPGTSTLGGPQHFGDGTRLSIL.

A note on this clone: Compared with germline, one end of the junction differs, possibly owing to a read error. This chain uses TRBV7-8 with TRBJ2-5; 12 bases are a match to TRBD1. The germline V gene encodes CDR1 SGHVS and CDR2 FQNEAQ. This CDR3 has 16 amino acids. In DNA, the CDR3 is TGTGCCAGCAGATTAGCTGGGACAGGGGGCGCGAAGACCCAGTACTTC. It codes for CASRLAGTGGAKTQYF. The full variable domain, its missing parts supplied by reference TRBV7-8 and TRBJ2-5, is GAGVSQSPRYKVAKRGQDVALRCDPISGHVSLFWYQQALGQGPEFLTYFQNEAQLDKSGLPSDRFFAERPEGSVSTLKIQRTQQEDSAVYLCASRLAGTGGAKTQYFGPGTRLLVL.

This clone was counted a few times. The rearrangement uses TRBV5-1 and TRBJ1-2, with D tentatively TRBD1 (6 bases). Between the trimmed V and J ends, which lost 3 bases and 3 bases, there was a span of 15 bases. Germline CDR1 SGHRS, CDR2 YFSETQ. The CDR3 extends over 15 amino acids. The CDR3 DNA follows: TGCGCCAGCAGCTGGGGTCAGGGGCCGGACTATGGCTACACCTTC. It yields the protein CASSWGQGPDYGYTF.